The clone carrying this T cell receptor beta chain occurred many times. This CDR3 spans 14 amino acids. Germline lookup yields CDR1 ENHRY and CDR2 SYGVKD. V lost 2 bases, J lost 7 bases, and 9 bases lay in between. The sample is drawn from a study of T-cell reconstitution after alpha-beta-depleted transplantation in children. Unique molecular identifiers were built into the TCRbeta library. MiXCR was run by TCRdb on the PCR reads, yielding one entry per CDR3 protein. Of about 640,000 distinct CDR3 sequences listed, over 15% are singletons. Here the sequenced sample was PBMCs from the stem cell graft donor, taken from the stem cell graft. The clonotype originates from a human donor who donated a stem cell graft to a child with acute myeloid leukemia. This chain links TRBV10-3 with TRBJ1-6, with D uncertain. The chain's CDR3 is CAISEGLGNSPLHF. CDR3 bases: TGTGCCATCAGTGAGGGGTTGGGGAATTCACCCCTCCACTTT.